Sequencing of this T cell receptor beta chain was carried out in a study of blood T cells in healthy people across ages. This CDR3 comprises 15 residues. In germline, CDR1 is GTSNPN, CDR2 SVGIG (reference sequence). Trimming removed 5 bases from V and 2 bases from J; junction bases left unmatched: 8. The second PCR ran roughly 6 to 11 cycles with a sample-barcoded 5' primer and J-beta primers. Sequencing yielded, for each sample, at least 3 million paired-end reads carrying CDR3. MiXCR was run by TCRdb on the 5' RACE reads, yielding one entry per CDR3 protein. The sample lists about 730,000 distinct CDR3 sequences, roughly two fifths seen once, with roughly 19% in the top ten. This clonotype was observed a handful of times. No antigen is known for it. Extraction yielded at least 5 micrograms of total RNA per sample. Notes on the study in general: Long-lived donors carried more naive CD4+ cells and greater diversity than aged donors. Any conclusive comparison of naive versus antigen-experienced cells was prevented by using unsorted PBMCs.

The chain combines TRBV30 with TRBJ2-4, with 8 bases fitting TRBD1. The receptor's source is an older woman in good health. Material: blood. The CDR3 DNA reads as TGTGCCTGGGAGCAGGGGGCGCGGACCAAAAACATTCAGTACTTC. Protein product: CAWEQGARTKNIQYF. Complete variable domain (other parts from reference TRBV30 and TRBJ2-4): SQTIHQWPATLVQPVGSPLSLECTVEGTSNPNLYWYRQAAGRGLQLLFYSVGIGQISSEVPQNLSASRPQDRQFILSSKKLLLSDSGFYLCAWEQGARTKNIQYFGAGTRLSVL.